The 27 T cell receptor beta chains given below trace back to one sample, sequenced in a study of cytomegalovirus exposure and HLA in healthy donors. The PCR made use of 60 Vbeta and 13 Jbeta primers. TCRdb's copy holds only in-frame clones and misses some; the assay was immunoSEQ multiplex PCR. This sample contains about 130,000 clones. The specimen sequenced was PBMCs. Every receptor here comes from a woman aged 55 to 70 in good health and CMV-seronegative.

The gene calls are TRBV5-1 and TRBJ1-1; weak D call: TRBD1 (6 bases). This CDR3 is 13 amino acids long. V lost 2 bases and J lost 8, with 13 bases in between. Per germline, CDR1 SGHRS and CDR2 YFSETQ. The CDR3 is CASSFSRGSEAFF. In DNA, the CDR3 is TGCGCCAGCAGCTTTAGTAGGGGGTCCGAAGCTTTCTTT.

V usage is TRBV6-5 and J usage is TRBJ1-3; the match to TRBD1 covers 7 bases. The CDR3 loop spans 16 amino acids. With 0 bases clipped from V and 3 bases from J, the junction kept 5 bases outside the gene matches. Germline V gene data show CDR1 as MNHEY and CDR2 as SVGAGI. CDR3 sequence: CASSYSAGGFGNTIYF. The CDR3 region has the DNA TGTGCCAGCAGTTACTCGGCAGGGGGTTTTGGAAACACCATATATTTT.

CDR3 DNA sequence: TGCGCCAGCAGACGGAGAAAAGCCTACGAGCAGTACTTC. It codes for CASRRRKAYEQYF. V and J are TRBV10-2 and TRBJ2-7, with D uncertain. The V gene's germline CDR1 is WSHSY and CDR2 SAAADI. The CDR3 is 13 amino acids. The V gene lost 6 bases and the J gene lost 2 bases, with 11 bases spanning the gap.

The chain combines TRBV9 with TRBJ2-2; weak D call: TRBD2 (7 bases). Germline loops: CDR1 SGDLS, CDR2 YYNGEE. Deletions cut 0 bases from V and 6 bases from J, with 18 bases between. The CDR3 contains 17 residues. The CDR3 nucleotides read TGTGCCAGCAGCGTAGCCCTGGACTCCGGGGGGCCCGGGGAGCTGTTTTTT. Residues: CASSVALDSGGPGELFF.

This chain connects TRBV7-2 to TRBJ1-4, with D unclear. Germline V lookup: CDR1 SGHTA, CDR2 FQGNSA. This CDR3 spans 15 amino acids. Between the trimmed V and J ends, which lost 5 bases and 0 bases, there was a span of 10 bases. The CDR3 bases are TGTGCCAGCAGCCCAACAGCCGCAACTAATGAAAAACTGTTTTTT. Translated: CASSPTAATNEKLFF.

The V and J genes are TRBV5-1 and TRBJ1-4, with D possibly matching TRBD1 (6 bases). Germline V gives CDR1 SGHRS, CDR2 YFSETQ. The CDR3 runs 15 residues. V shed 8 bases and J shed 4 bases, with 18 bases lying between them. The CDR3 DNA reads TGCGCCAGTTCATTGCTGAGGGGGGGTAATGAAAAACTGTTTTTT. It encodes CASSLLRGGNEKLFF.

The V call is TRBV6-1, the J call TRBJ2-7; 8 bases align to TRBD2. The CDR3 sequence is 15 residues long. V lost 5 bases, J lost 2 bases, and 8 bases stayed unmatched. Germline CDR1 and CDR2: MNHNS and SASEGT. In nucleotides, the CDR3 is TGTGCCAGCAGTACCCCGCGGGGGGCACCCTACGAGCAGTACTTC. Its translation is CASSTPRGAPYEQYF.

The chain employs TRBV19 and TRBJ1-5, with 7 bases aligning to TRBD1. Trimming removed 2 bases from V and 1 base from J; junction bases left unmatched: 14. The CDR3 is made up of 19 amino acids. The germline V gene encodes CDR1 LNHDA and CDR2 SQIVND (reference sequence). The CDR3 loop is CASSIRGETGRTSNQPQHF. The CDR3 DNA reads TGTGCCAGTAGTATAAGAGGGGAGACAGGGAGAACAAGCAATCAGCCCCAGCATTTT.

Notes on this clone: The sample holds other DNA sequences that translate to the same CDR3. This chain joins TRBV2 and TRBJ1-5, with 8 bases identical to TRBD1. The germline gives CDR1 SNHLY, CDR2 FYNNEI. CDR3 size: 14 residues. The J segment lost 7 bases and the V segment lost 7 bases, leaving 9 bases of the junction unmatched. DNA of the CDR3: TGTGCCAGCACCCGGACAGGGTCTAACCAGCCCCAGCATTTT. Amino acids: CASTRTGSNQPQHF.

This chain connects TRBV4-1 to TRBJ2-3, with TRBD2 identical over 8 bases. Germline V gene data show CDR1 as MGHRA and CDR2 as YSYEKL. The ends lost 2 bases at V and 2 bases at J; junction bases unmatched: 3. CDR3 length: 15 residues. CDR3 nucleotide sequence: TGCGCCAGCAGCCAATTAGGACTAGCCACAGATACGCAGTATTTT. This sequence encodes CASSQLGLATDTQYF.

The chain carries TRBV15 and TRBJ2-1; 8 bases are a match to TRBD2. The V and J ends lost 5 bases and 9 bases, in that order; junction bases with no gene match: 12. Germline loops: CDR1 LNHNV, CDR2 YYDKDF (reference sequence). There are 15 residues in the CDR3. CDR3 in DNA: TGTGCCACCAGCCGACCGGGACTAGGGGGAAGTGAGCAGTTCTTC. The encoded protein is CATSRPGLGGSEQFF.

The V call is TRBV2, the J call TRBJ2-3, with 8 positions matching TRBD2. The CDR3 is 14 amino acids. CDR1 and CDR2 from the germline V gene are SNHLY and FYNNEI. With V trimmed by 4 bases and J by 8 bases, 8 bases remained unmatched. CDR3 in amino acids: CASSVGGGPGTQYF. For the CDR3, the DNA is TGTGCCAGCAGTGTTGGCGGGGGGCCGGGTACGCAGTATTTT.

This chain uses TRBV11-2 with TRBJ1-2; TRBD1 matches 7 bases. The trim removed 1 base at V and 4 bases at J, leaving 6 bases unmatched. CDR1 SGHAT and CDR2 FQNNGV come from the germline V gene. CDR3 length equals 15 residues. CDR3 protein: CASSLGGDSFYGYTF. CDR3 DNA: TGTGCCAGCAGCTTAGGGGGGGACAGTTTCTATGGCTACACCTTC.

The chain joins TRBV5-1 to TRBJ1-4; 7 positions match TRBD1. The length of the CDR3 is 15 residues. The V gene end was trimmed by 3 bases and the J gene end by 4 bases; junction bases not matched to a gene: 6. CDR1 and CDR2 from the germline V gene are SGHRS and YFSETQ. As DNA, the CDR3 is TGCGCCAGCAGCTCGGGACAGACGGTTAATGAAAAACTGTTTTTT. Residues: CASSSGQTVNEKLFF.

In DNA, the CDR3 is TGTGCCAGCAGGGACTTAGCGGGTAAGGTCGACGAGCAGTACTTC. Translated, it gives CASRDLAGKVDEQYF. The chain recombines TRBV2 with TRBJ2-7; 7 nucleotides line up with TRBD2. Germline CDR1 reads SNHLY; CDR2 reads FYNNEI. V was clipped by 6 bases and J by 5 bases; unmatched bases: 13. CDR3 length: 15 residues.

The chain couples TRBV5-5 to TRBJ1-6; maybe TRBD1 (6 bases). Trimming pared 5 bases from V and 9 bases from J, leaving 18 bases between. Per germline, CDR1 SGHKS and CDR2 YYEKEE (reference sequence). CDR3 length: 15 residues. CDR3 in DNA: TGTGCCAGCAGAACAACAGGGTCTCGGAGTTCACCCCTCCACTTT. Amino acids: CASRTTGSRSSPLHF.

The chain links TRBV28 to TRBJ2-4; D is undetermined. V dropped 6 bases and J dropped 0 bases, with 3 bases sitting between them. Germline-derived CDR1 and CDR2 are MDHEN and SYDVKM. The CDR3 has 12 amino acids. This chain's CDR3 is CASSIAKNIQYF. CDR3 nucleotide sequence: TGTGCCAGCAGCATAGCCAAAAACATTCAGTACTTC.

V gene TRBV27 combines with J gene TRBJ1-1; no reliable D call. The germline V gene encodes CDR1 MNHEY and CDR2 SMNVEV (reference sequence). This CDR3 spans 16 amino acids. Trimming took off 5 bases at V and 5 bases at J, with 21 bases between the two ends. The CDR3 DNA is TGTGCCAGCAGTCAAAACCCAGGTCTTACGGGGACTGAAGCTTTCTTT. Protein: CASSQNPGLTGTEAFF.

This sequence joins TRBV5-4 and TRBJ1-3; 7 nucleotides match TRBD1. Looked up from germline, CDR1 is SGHNT and CDR2 is YYREEE (reference sequence). The V segment lost 3 bases and the J segment 0 bases; nucleotides outside the gene matches: 6. The CDR3 is 16 residues long. The CDR3 DNA reads TGTGCCAGCAGCTCGGGGTACAGGGGCTCTGGAAACACCATATATTTT. Protein product: CASSSGYRGSGNTIYF.

This sequence joins TRBV9 and TRBJ2-5; a weak D match, TRBD1 (6 bases). V lost 0 bases, J lost 7 bases, and 16 bases lay in between. The CDR3 is 15 residues long. Germline lookup yields CDR1 SGDLS and CDR2 YYNGEE. In DNA form, the CDR3 reads TGTGCCAGCAGCGTAGCCCCCCCTGGACAGTCGACCCAGTACTTC. It specifies CASSVAPPGQSTQYF.

The J gene is TRBJ1-5, the V gene TRBV6-5; D not certain. CDR3 size: 13 residues. Germline V gives CDR1 MNHEY, CDR2 SVGAGI. With 2 bases removed from V and 4 bases from J, the gap between germline ends came to 6 bases. CDR3 residues: CASSYNKNQPQHF. For the CDR3, the DNA is TGTGCCAGCAGTTACAACAAGAATCAGCCCCAGCATTTT.

The V and J genes are TRBV11-3 and TRBJ2-1; a weak D match, TRBD1 (6 bases). Germline loops: CDR1 SGHNT, CDR2 YENEEA. CDR3 length equals 15 residues. V gave up 3 bases and J gave up 6 bases, with 15 bases separating them. Written as DNA, the CDR3 is TGTGCCAGCAGCTTGTCCGGGACAACCACCAATGAGCAGTTCTTC. It translates to CASSLSGTTTNEQFF.

The rearrangement joins TRBV18 to TRBJ1-5; D remains unclear. Germline V gene sequence: CDR1 KGHSH, CDR2 LQKENI. V gave up 6 bases and J gave up 5 bases, with 11 bases separating them. This CDR3 comprises 13 residues. This CDR3 reads CASSQRSDQPQHF. The CDR3 DNA follows: TGTGCCAGCTCCCAGAGGAGTGATCAGCCCCAGCATTTT.

The chain carries TRBV6-5 and TRBJ1-1; 7 bases map to TRBD1. J lost 1 base, V lost 7 bases, and 3 bases had no gene match. The germline V gene has CDR1 MNHEY and CDR2 SVGAGI. The CDR3 spans 13 residues. The CDR3 sequence is CASTGTANTEAFF. The CDR3, as DNA: TGTGCCAGCACCGGGACAGCGAACACTGAAGCTTTCTTT.

The chain's CDR3 is CASSIERSNSPLHF. The DNA of the CDR3 is TGTGCCAGTAGTATAGAGCGGAGCAATTCACCCCTCCACTTT. The chain joins TRBV19 to TRBJ1-6; D call uncertain. V shed 0 bases and J shed 7 bases, with 7 bases lying between them. This CDR3 has 14 residues. Per germline, CDR1 LNHDA and CDR2 SQIVND (reference sequence).

The genes are TRBV5-1 and TRBJ1-2; TRBD1 agrees at 8 bases. This CDR3 spans 15 amino acids. The V gene's germline CDR1 is SGHRS and CDR2 YFSETQ. The V and J ends lost 1 base and 4 bases, in that order; junction bases with no gene match: 6. The DNA for the CDR3 is TGCGCCAGCAGCTTGCGGGGGACAGGAAGCTATGGCTACACCTTC. The encoded protein is CASSLRGTGSYGYTF.

This CDR3 reads CASSFHRRTPANTEAFF. In DNA, the CDR3 is TGTGCCAGCAGTTTTCACCGTCGGACACCCGCGAACACTGAAGCTTTCTTT. The chain combines TRBV2 with TRBJ1-1; tentative D call: TRBD1 (5 bases). CDR1 and CDR2 from the germline V gene are SNHLY and FYNNEI. The CDR3 covers 17 residues. V lost 5 bases and J 1 base, leaving 20 bases between the germline ends.